Listed below are T cell receptor beta chains from one sample, sequenced in a study of control samples from healthy donors and cancer patients. The table came from immunoSEQ multiplex PCR; TCRdb's copy has only in-frame clones and leaves some out. There are 150,000 to 200,000 clones in the sample; around 91% occur only once, and 1.5% lies in the top ten. The specimen sequenced was blood. The receptors were gathered from a woman aged 25-40 years in good health. CDR3s include the opening cysteine and the closing phenylalanine or tryptophan. Each record gives: V gene, J gene, D gene, clone size, CDR3 DNA, CDR3 protein. The D gene is left open where the match is weak. The listing skips clone size in some rows; elsewhere it reads once, few, many or a size class.

v_gene: TRBV19
j_gene: TRBJ2-6
d_gene: NA
abundance: NA
CDR3nt: TGTGCCAGTAGTATCGGGGACCCCTCTGGGGCCAACGTCCTGACTTTC
CDR3aa: CASSIGDPSGANVLTF

v_gene: TRBV6-5
j_gene: TRBJ1-1
d_gene: TRBD1
abundance: NA
CDR3nt: TGTGCCAGCAGTTACTCGTACAGGGGGAACACTGAAGCTTTCTTT
CDR3aa: CASSYSYRGNTEAFF

v_gene: TRBV19
j_gene: TRBJ2-1
d_gene: TRBD2
abundance: NA
CDR3nt: TGTGCCAGTAGTCCTCTCACTAGCGGGAGTAATGAGCAGTTCTTC
CDR3aa: CASSPLTSGSNEQFF

v_gene: TRBV28
j_gene: TRBJ2-1
d_gene: TRBD1
abundance: NA
CDR3nt: TGTGCCAGCAGGACCCGACAGGGGGCCTACAATGAGCAGTTCTTC
CDR3aa: CASRTRQGAYNEQFF

v_gene: TRBV11-2
j_gene: TRBJ2-7
d_gene: TRBD1
abundance: once
CDR3nt: TGTGCCAGCAGCTTCCGGACAGGGGGCTACGAGCAGTACTTC
CDR3aa: CASSFRTGGYEQYF

v_gene: TRBV7-8
j_gene: TRBJ1-3
d_gene: NA
abundance: NA
CDR3nt: TGTGCCAGCAGCTTAGCGGGTTTCTCTGGAAACACCATATATTTT
CDR3aa: CASSLAGFSGNTIYF

v_gene: TRBV30
j_gene: TRBJ1-3
d_gene: TRBD1
abundance: NA
CDR3nt: TGTGCCTGCGGACAGGCGACTGGAAACACCATATATTTT
CDR3aa: CACGQATGNTIYF

v_gene: TRBV24-1
j_gene: TRBJ2-2
d_gene: NA
abundance: NA
CDR3nt: TGTGCCACCAGTGATTTGACCAGGGGAGACACCGGGGAGCTGTTTTTT
CDR3aa: CATSDLTRGDTGELFF

v_gene: TRBV6-1
j_gene: TRBJ1-4
d_gene: NA
abundance: NA
CDR3nt: TGTGCCAGCAGTGAAGTGAGGGCTTCTAATGAAAAACTGTTTTTT
CDR3aa: CASSEVRASNEKLFF

v_gene: TRBV27
j_gene: TRBJ2-6
d_gene: NA
abundance: NA
CDR3nt: TGTGCCAGCAGTTTAGCGGCTGGGGCCAACGTCCTGACTTTC
CDR3aa: CASSLAAGANVLTF

v_gene: TRBV28
j_gene: TRBJ2-4
d_gene: TRBD2
abundance: NA
CDR3nt: TGTGCCAGCAGTTTCTGGGGGTGGGCTAGCGGGATGGATACCAAAAACATTCAGTACTTC
CDR3aa: CASSFWGWASGMDTKNIQYF

v_gene: TRBV10-1
j_gene: TRBJ1-1
d_gene: NA
abundance: once
CDR3nt: TGCGCCAGCAGTGAGTATCCAGGGCCGAACACTGAAGCTTTCTTT
CDR3aa: CASSEYPGPNTEAFF

v_gene: TRBV9
j_gene: TRBJ2-2
d_gene: TRBD2
abundance: NA
CDR3nt: TGTGCCAGCAGCGTAGGACTAGCGGGAAATGCGAACACCGGGGAGCTGTTTTTT
CDR3aa: CASSVGLAGNANTGELFF

v_gene: TRBV5-1
j_gene: TRBJ2-1
d_gene: TRBD2
abundance: NA
CDR3nt: TGCGCCAGCAGCTGGGGGACTAGCAATGAGCAGTTCTTC
CDR3aa: CASSWGTSNEQFF

v_gene: TRBV12-5
j_gene: TRBJ2-1
d_gene: NA
abundance: NA
CDR3nt: TGTGCTAGTGGTTTGGGCAGGGTGGATGAGCAGTTCTTC
CDR3aa: CASGLGRVDEQFF

v_gene: TRBV7-3
j_gene: TRBJ1-6
d_gene: NA
abundance: NA
CDR3nt: TGTGCCAGCAGCTTAGACAGCTCCTATAATTCACCCCTCCACTTT
CDR3aa: CASSLDSSYNSPLHF

v_gene: TRBV11-3
j_gene: TRBJ2-2
d_gene: TRBD1
abundance: once
CDR3nt: TGTGCCAGCAGCCCCGGGACAGGGGGCACCGGGGAGCTGTTTTTT
CDR3aa: CASSPGTGGTGELFF

v_gene: TRBV9
j_gene: TRBJ1-5
d_gene: NA
abundance: NA
CDR3nt: TGTGCCAGCAGCGGGGATAGCAATCAGCCCCAGCATTTT
CDR3aa: CASSGDSNQPQHF

v_gene: TRBV6-2/TRBV6-3
j_gene: TRBJ2-2
d_gene: TRBD2
abundance: NA
CDR3nt: TGTGCCAGCAGTAGTAGCGGGAGGGTCTCCGGGGAGCTGTTTTTT
CDR3aa: CASSSSGRVSGELFF

v_gene: TRBV24-1
j_gene: TRBJ2-3
d_gene: NA
abundance: once
CDR3nt: TGTGCCACCAGTGATTCAGGGACAGATACGCAGTATTTT
CDR3aa: CATSDSGTDTQYF

v_gene: TRBV18
j_gene: TRBJ2-5
d_gene: NA
abundance: NA
CDR3nt: TGTGCCAGCTCAGGACAGTACCAAGAGACCCAGTACTTC
CDR3aa: CASSGQYQETQYF

v_gene: TRBV27
j_gene: TRBJ2-3
d_gene: TRBD1
abundance: few
CDR3nt: TGTGCCAGCAGTTTGGACAGGGGCACAGATACGCAGTATTTT
CDR3aa: CASSLDRGTDTQYF

v_gene: TRBV15
j_gene: TRBJ2-1
d_gene: NA
abundance: NA
CDR3nt: TGTGCCACCAGCAGGGGCGGGATTGAGCAGTTCTTC
CDR3aa: CATSRGGIEQFF

v_gene: TRBV6-6
j_gene: TRBJ2-5
d_gene: NA
abundance: NA
CDR3nt: TGTGCCAGCACCGACAGCCAAGAGACCCAGTACTTC
CDR3aa: CASTDSQETQYF

v_gene: TRBV10-2
j_gene: TRBJ1-3
d_gene: TRBD1
abundance: NA
CDR3nt: TGCGCCAGCAGAAGGGACAGTTCTGGAAACACCATATATTTT
CDR3aa: CASRRDSSGNTIYF

v_gene: TRBV6-5
j_gene: TRBJ2-1
d_gene: TRBD2
abundance: NA
CDR3nt: TGTGCCAGCAGTTACTCGTCGGGGGGGTCAAAGGAGCAGTTCTTC
CDR3aa: CASSYSSGGSKEQFF

v_gene: TRBV19
j_gene: TRBJ2-3
d_gene: TRBD2
abundance: NA
CDR3nt: TGTGCCAGTAGTAAGGGTACTAGCGGGTACTCCACAGATACGCAGTATTTT
CDR3aa: CASSKGTSGYSTDTQYF

v_gene: TRBV12-5
j_gene: TRBJ1-2
d_gene: NA
abundance: once
CDR3nt: TGTGCTAGTGGGCCCGACAGCGGCTACACCTTC
CDR3aa: CASGPDSGYTF

v_gene: TRBV2
j_gene: TRBJ2-1
d_gene: NA
abundance: few
CDR3nt: TGTGCCAGCAGGGACTCGAGCTCCTACAATGAGCAGTTCTTC
CDR3aa: CASRDSSSYNEQFF

v_gene: TRBV7-9
j_gene: TRBJ2-7
d_gene: TRBD1
abundance: NA
CDR3nt: TGTGCCAGCAGCTTAACGGGACAGGCCTACGAGCAGTACTTC
CDR3aa: CASSLTGQAYEQYF

v_gene: TRBV24-1
j_gene: TRBJ2-2
d_gene: TRBD2
abundance: once
CDR3nt: TGTGCCACCAGTGTCCGCGGGAGTGCCACCGGGGAGCTGTTTTTT
CDR3aa: CATSVRGSATGELFF

v_gene: TRBV5-1
j_gene: TRBJ1-4
d_gene: NA
abundance: NA
CDR3nt: TGCGCCAGCAGCCCGGGACAAGGGAATGAAAAACTGTTTTTT
CDR3aa: CASSPGQGNEKLFF

v_gene: TRBV19
j_gene: TRBJ1-4
d_gene: NA
abundance: NA
CDR3nt: TGTGCCAGTAGAAGACAGAGGAATGAAAAACTGTTTTTT
CDR3aa: CASRRQRNEKLFF

v_gene: TRBV9
j_gene: TRBJ2-7
d_gene: NA
abundance: NA
CDR3nt: TGTGCCAGCAGCGTAGGACAGTTAGGGACCTACGAGCAGTACTTC
CDR3aa: CASSVGQLGTYEQYF

v_gene: TRBV18
j_gene: TRBJ2-7
d_gene: TRBD1
abundance: NA
CDR3nt: TGTGCCAGCTCACCCGGGACAGGGAACGAGCAGTACTTC
CDR3aa: CASSPGTGNEQYF

v_gene: TRBV18
j_gene: TRBJ1-2
d_gene: TRBD1
abundance: NA
CDR3nt: TGTGCCAGCTCCGGGACAGGGGATGGCTACACCTTC
CDR3aa: CASSGTGDGYTF

v_gene: TRBV29-1
j_gene: TRBJ1-2
d_gene: NA
abundance: NA
CDR3nt: NA
CDR3aa: CSVVFGRGSTF

v_gene: TRBV5-5
j_gene: TRBJ2-1
d_gene: NA
abundance: NA
CDR3nt: TGTGCCAGCAGCTTCGGACCCGGGACCGCATACAATGAGCAGTTCTTC
CDR3aa: CASSFGPGTAYNEQFF

v_gene: TRBV7-6
j_gene: TRBJ1-3
d_gene: NA
abundance: NA
CDR3nt: TGTGCCAGCAGCCCCGGAAGGAGCTCTGGAAACACCATATATTTT
CDR3aa: CASSPGRSSGNTIYF

v_gene: TRBV3-1/TRBV3-2
j_gene: TRBJ1-2
d_gene: TRBD1
abundance: NA
CDR3nt: TGTGCCAGCAGCCAGAACAGGGGATATGGCTACACCTTC
CDR3aa: CASSQNRGYGYTF

v_gene: TRBV5-6
j_gene: TRBJ1-2
d_gene: NA
abundance: NA
CDR3nt: TGTGCCAGCAGGAATAACTATGGCTACACCTTC
CDR3aa: CASRNNYGYTF

v_gene: TRBV7-9
j_gene: TRBJ1-5
d_gene: NA
abundance: NA
CDR3nt: TGTGCCAGCAGCCCCCCCGGGGATCAGCCCCAGCATTTT
CDR3aa: CASSPPGDQPQHF

v_gene: TRBV2
j_gene: TRBJ1-1
d_gene: NA
abundance: NA
CDR3nt: TGTGCCAGCAGAACAGGGCTCTTGAACACTGAAGCTTTCTTT
CDR3aa: CASRTGLLNTEAFF

v_gene: TRBV6-1
j_gene: TRBJ2-7
d_gene: NA
abundance: NA
CDR3nt: TGTGCCAGCAGTGAAAATGGCTACGAGCAGTACTTC
CDR3aa: CASSENGYEQYF

v_gene: TRBV5-6
j_gene: TRBJ2-7
d_gene: TRBD1
abundance: NA
CDR3nt: TGTGCCAGCAGCTTGGGGGGGACAGGGTTCTACGAGCAGTACTTC
CDR3aa: CASSLGGTGFYEQYF

v_gene: TRBV7-9
j_gene: TRBJ1-2
d_gene: TRBD1
abundance: once
CDR3nt: TGTGCCAGCAGCCGGGGACAGGGGTCGTATGGCTACACCTTC
CDR3aa: CASSRGQGSYGYTF

v_gene: TRBV9
j_gene: TRBJ1-3
d_gene: NA
abundance: NA
CDR3nt: TGTGCCAGCAGCGTAGATATGGCTGGAAACACCATATATTTT
CDR3aa: CASSVDMAGNTIYF

v_gene: TRBV6-4
j_gene: TRBJ2-5
d_gene: TRBD1
abundance: few
CDR3nt: TGTGCCAGCAGTGCCGGGACAGGGGGCCAAGAGACCCAGTACTTC
CDR3aa: CASSAGTGGQETQYF